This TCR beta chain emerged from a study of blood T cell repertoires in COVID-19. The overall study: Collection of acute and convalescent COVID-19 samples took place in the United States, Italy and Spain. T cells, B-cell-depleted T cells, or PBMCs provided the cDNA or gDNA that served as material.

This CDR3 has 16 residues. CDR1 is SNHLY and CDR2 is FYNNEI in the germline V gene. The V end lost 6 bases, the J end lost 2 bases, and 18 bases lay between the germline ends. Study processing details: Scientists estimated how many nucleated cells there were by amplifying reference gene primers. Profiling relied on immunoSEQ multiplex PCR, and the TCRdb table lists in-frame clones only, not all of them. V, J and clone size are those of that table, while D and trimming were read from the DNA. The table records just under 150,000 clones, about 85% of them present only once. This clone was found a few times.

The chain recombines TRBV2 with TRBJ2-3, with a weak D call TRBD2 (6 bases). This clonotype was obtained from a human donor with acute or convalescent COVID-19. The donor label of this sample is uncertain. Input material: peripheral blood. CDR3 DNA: TGTGCCAGCAGGGGGGACTGGGACCTCTACACAGATACGCAGTATTTT. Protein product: CASRGDWDLYTDTQYF.